The clone carrying this T cell receptor beta chain showed up just once. The antigen is undetermined. The germline V gene encodes CDR1 SQVTM and CDR2 ANQGSEA. Trimming stripped 4 bases from V and 7 bases from J, with 11 bases between. This CDR3 is built from 12 residues. The data derive from a study of CD8 T cells in Susac syndrome. The T cells that were sequenced for TCR beta were CD8+ and CD4+ cells from blood. An input of 0.5 to 1 ug of RNA was subjected to reverse transcription using random hexamers. With immunoSEQ multiplex PCR, TCR beta CDR3 was amplified across 54 Vbeta and 13 Jbeta. TCRdb reprocessed the immunoSEQ multiplex PCR reads with MiXCR, giving one entry per CDR3 protein. Of roughly 150,000 distinct CDR3 sequences in the sample, nearly 97% were seen once. Study-level findings and limits: The TCR sequencing and HLA analysis in the study involved a relatively small number of individuals, as the study acknowledged.

The receptor's source is a human donor with multiple sclerosis. The material sequenced was CD8+ T cells from PBMCs. The chain links TRBV29-1 to TRBJ1-5; possible D gene TRBD1, 5 bases. As DNA, the CDR3 is TGCAGCGTTGGGGACTCAGGGCAGCCCCAGCATTTT. Translating gives CSVGDSGQPQHF.